This TCR beta chain was observed in a study of T cell changes during pregnancy in multiple sclerosis (dated by TCRdb to between 2018 and 2021). A note on the overall study: The study looked at changes in the T cell repertoire across pregnancy in women with multiple sclerosis.

Including cysteine and phenylalanine, the CDR3 has 13 amino acids. Only the CDR3 portion is preserved as DNA: 39 bases, with reading frame beginning at the first base. V and J lose 6 bases and 4 bases, and a span of 10 bases separates them. Reading the germline V gene (reference sequence) gives CDR1 MNHEY and CDR2 SMNVEV. Notes on this clone: The antigen it recognizes is unknown. Base qualities are not at hand, and no much larger clone is one base apart.

Library prep was done by the immunoSEQ multiplex PCR assay. The source is immuneACCESS, and TCRdb retained only in-frame sequences with V and J called. Part of the clones is not carried over; for the studies checked, unresolved V genes explain less than half of this, and the remainder is unexplained. Recorded for this sample are approximately 70,000 clones; 90% to 95% of them occurred a single time. The ten top clones hold 1.5% to 2% of the sample. The receptor was isolated from a female donor in good health, enrolled as a control in a pregnancy study. The chain joins TRBV27 to TRBJ1-3; TRBD1 could be the D gene, as 6 bases match. The sample in question was peripheral blood, obtained in the first trimester of pregnancy. The CDR3 has the sequence CASSQGFGNTIYF. The DNA is TGTGCCAGCAGCCAGGGGTTCGGAAACACCATATATTTT.